A single sample gave rise to the 12 T cell receptor beta chains below, sequenced in a study of T cells in Graves' hyperthyroidism and ophthalmopathy. Amplification targeted TCR beta CDR3 regions from RNA transcripts. RT-PCR in the first round (using the HTBI primer set) targeted the TCR CDR3. TCRdb analysed the multiplex PCR reads with MiXCR anew, one entry per CDR3 protein. The sample holds some 510,000 distinct CDR3 sequences, just over 45% seen once. The sequenced material came from peripheral blood or thyroid tissue (not recorded which). The source is a woman aged 18-35 years with Graves' hyperthyroidism.

V gene TRBV10-3 combines with J gene TRBJ1-1, with D tentatively TRBD1 (6 bases). The CDR3 spans 16 residues. V dropped 4 bases and J dropped 2 bases, with 17 bases sitting between them. Germline loops: CDR1 ENHRY, CDR2 SYGVKD. The CDR3 protein is CAISAAGAVFNTEAFF. The CDR3 nucleotides read TGTGCCATCAGTGCGGCAGGGGCCGTCTTTAACACTGAAGCTTTCTTT.

This clonotype was recorded only once. Relative to the germline gene, one junction end is altered; a read error may explain this. CDR3: CASSQGSGPYGYIF. CDR3 sequence (DNA): TGTGCCAGCAGCCAAGGATCTGGTCCGTATGGCTACATCTTC. The chain carries TRBV5-6 and TRBJ1-2, with D uncertain. Germline V CDR1 and CDR2: SGHDT, YYEEEE. This CDR3 is built from 14 residues.

With respect to this clonotype: Being one base from a much bigger clone, this may be a read error. The V gene is TRBV2, the J gene TRBJ1-1, with a weak D call TRBD1 (5 bases). V was clipped by 7 bases and J by 6 bases, with 12 bases between them. This CDR3 is built from 12 residues. The germline V gene has CDR1 SNHLY and CDR2 FYNNEI. Here the CDR3 DNA reads TGTGCCAGCACCCCAGGGAGCGCTGAAGCTTTCTTT. It specifies CASTPGSAEAFF.

Regarding this clonotype: This may arise from a read error, as a much more abundant clone is one base away. The conserved phenylalanine or tryptophan is not found at the CDR3 terminus, so this likely reflects a read error. This sequence joins TRBV7-8 and TRBJ1-2; maybe TRBD1 (5 bases). The CDR3 sequence is 14 residues long. The V gene lost 5 bases and the J gene lost 5 bases, with 15 bases spanning the gap. CDR1 and CDR2 (germline): SGHVS, FQNEAQ. The DNA for the CDR3 is TGTGCCAGCAGCATAAACCGGGACGGGTATGGCTACACCTCC. This encodes CASSINRDGYGYTS.

The chain combines TRBV5-1 with TRBJ1-3; D is perhaps TRBD1 (5 bases). This CDR3 has 16 residues. Germline CDR1 and CDR2: SGHRS and YFSETQ. Trimming removed 0 bases from V and 8 bases from J, with 18 bases in between. The CDR3 DNA reads as TGCGCCAGCAGCTTGGCCCCAGGGACCTATGGCTACACCATATATTTT. Translation gives CASSLAPGTYGYTIYF.

V is TRBV10-3 and J is TRBJ1-5; unclear D gene. The V and J ends lost 7 bases and 0 bases respectively, with 7 bases between them. The V gene's germline CDR1 is ENHRY and CDR2 SYGVKD. The CDR3 contains 13 residues. The CDR3 reads CAITAGSNQPQHF. The CDR3, as DNA: TGTGCCATCACGGCAGGTAGCAATCAGCCCCAGCATTTT.

The chain combines TRBV5-1 with TRBJ1-2; a weak D match, TRBD1 (5 bases). V was clipped by 0 bases and J by 8 bases, with 14 bases between them. The germline gives CDR1 SGHRS, CDR2 YFSETQ. The CDR3 length is 14 residues. This chain's CDR3 is CASSLETAHGGYTF. The CDR3 DNA follows: TGCGCCAGCAGCTTGGAGACAGCCCATGGGGGCTACACCTTC.

V usage is TRBV7-3 and J usage is TRBJ1-2; D ambiguous. Deletions cut 2 bases from V and 2 bases from J, with 9 bases between. Germline CDR1 SGHTA, CDR2 FQGTGA. CDR3 length: 14 residues. CDR3 region: CASSLYDLNYGYTF. The CDR3 DNA reads as TGTGCCAGCAGCTTATATGACCTGAACTATGGCTACACCTTC.

V usage is TRBV29-1 and J usage is TRBJ1-2, with 7 positions matching TRBD1. The CDR3 has 13 residues. V lost 3 bases, J lost 8 bases, and 9 bases stayed unmatched. Germline-derived CDR1 and CDR2 are SQVTM and ANQGSEA. CDR3 coding DNA: TGCAGCGTTGAGCGGACAGGCACACTGGGCTACACCTTC. Amino acids: CSVERTGTLGYTF.

V usage is TRBV5-3 and J usage is TRBJ1-2, with 8 bases matching TRBD1. TRBV5-3 is identified as an open reading frame with a role that is uncertain. The junction had 11 bases not matched to a gene; V was cut back by 8 bases and J by 5 bases. The CDR3 totals 14 residues. Here the CDR3 reads CASSTYQGAYGYTF. The CDR3 DNA follows: TGTGCCAGCAGCACGTATCAGGGGGCATATGGCTACACCTTC.

The chain uses TRBV7-4 and TRBJ2-7, with 8 bases that match TRBD2. J lost 3 bases, V lost 5 bases, and 9 bases had no gene match. The CDR3 is made up of 15 amino acids. CDR1 and CDR2 (germline): SGHVT, SQSDAQ. The CDR3 DNA reads TGTGCCAGCAGCACCCGGGGGGGAGGGATCTACGAGCAGTACTTC. It translates to CASSTRGGGIYEQYF.

The chain links TRBV29-1 to TRBJ1-3; no firm D call. CDR3 length equals 15 residues. Germline V gene lookup returns CDR1 SQVTM and CDR2 ANQGSEA. Deletions cut 3 bases from V and 2 bases from J, with 14 bases between. The CDR3 DNA is TGCAGCGTTGAGGCCTGGGTGAGGACTGGAAACACCATATATTTT. Translation gives CSVEAWVRTGNTIYF.